The 11 T cell receptor beta chains below come from one sample, sequenced in a study of blood T cells in healthy people across ages. Alongside a J-beta primer mix, a sample-barcoded 5' primer served in a second PCR lasting about 7 to 11 cycles. Via MiXCR, TCRdb re-called the 5' RACE reads, giving one row per CDR3 protein. Among approximately 730,000 distinct CDR3 sequences listed, about 53% were seen once. Sequencing input: blood. The receptors derive from a man aged 80 or over in good health.

This clonotype was seen many times. One junction end disagrees with the germline gene, perhaps due to a read error. This chain connects TRBV5-1 to TRBJ2-1; 7 bases match TRBD1. Germline CDR1 and CDR2: SGHRS and YFSETQ. The CDR3 covers 13 residues. CDR3 nucleotide sequence: TGTGCCAGCAGTCGGGACAGCTACAATGAGCAGTTCTTC. Translating it yields CASSRDSYNEQFF.

The V gene is TRBV12-3 or TRBV12-4, the J gene TRBJ2-1; D perhaps matches TRBD1 (5 bases). V lost 2 bases and J lost 2, with 10 bases in between. The CDR3 covers 15 residues. Here the CDR3 reads CASSLPGLPYNEQFF. DNA for the CDR3: TGTGCCAGCAGTTTACCAGGGTTGCCCTACAATGAGCAGTTCTTC.

The chain recombines TRBV4-2 with TRBJ1-1, with D possibly matching TRBD1 (6 bases). Germline V CDR1 and CDR2: LGHNA, YNFKEQ. V lost 2 bases and J 1 base, leaving 20 bases between the germline ends. The length of the CDR3 is 18 residues. The CDR3 DNA sequence: TGTGCCAGCAGCCAACCTAACAGGGTTAGCGCCCGGAACACTGAAGCTTTCTTT. Amino acid sequence: CASSQPNRVSARNTEAFF.

This rearrangement joins TRBV7-2 to TRBJ1-2; the D is unclear. Germline lookup yields CDR1 SGHTA and CDR2 FQGNSA. V was shortened by 5 bases and J by 3 bases, with 13 bases between the two germline ends. This CDR3 is built from 14 residues. The CDR3 loop reads CASSPPTRHYGYTF. The CDR3 nucleotides are TGTGCCAGCAGCCCCCCGACAAGGCACTATGGCTACACCTTC.

The chain carries TRBV7-2 and TRBJ1-5; D is uncertain. This CDR3 region has 14 residues. V lost 5 bases and J lost 6, with 14 bases in between. The germline V gene has CDR1 SGHTA and CDR2 FQGNSA. CDR3 in amino acids: CASSPRPWSQPQHF. The CDR3 coding sequence is TGTGCCAGCAGCCCACGGCCTTGGAGTCAGCCCCAGCATTTT.

The J gene is TRBJ2-1, the V gene TRBV5-1; 13 nucleotides agree with TRBD2. Germline CDR1 is SGHRS and CDR2 is YFSETQ. The CDR3 is 15 residues long. The V and J ends lost 5 bases and 8 bases, in that order; junction bases with no gene match: 7. The CDR3: CASRPTSGRAYEQFF. In DNA, the CDR3 is TGCGCCAGCAGACCAACTAGCGGGAGGGCCTATGAGCAGTTCTTC.

The chain is built from TRBV5-1 and TRBJ2-1; D ambiguous. Per germline, CDR1 SGHRS and CDR2 YFSETQ. The CDR3 covers 12 residues. V lost 2 bases to trimming and J lost 12 bases, with 12 bases between them. The CDR3 spells CASSLPARVQFF. The CDR3 bases are TGCGCCAGCAGCTTACCGGCCCGAGTGCAGTTCTTC. The entire variable domain, with the rest obtained from reference TRBV5-1 and TRBJ2-1, is as follows: KAGVTQTPRYLIKTRGQQVTLSCSPISGHRSVSWYQQTPGQGLQFLFEYFSETQRNKGNFPGRFSGRQFSNSRSEMNVSTLELGDSALYLCASSLPARVQFFGPGTRLTVL.

Only a few counts were recorded for this clonotype. V is TRBV13 and J is TRBJ2-7; the match to TRBD2 covers 7 bases. CDR1 PRHDT and CDR2 FYEKMQ come from the germline V gene (reference sequence). CDR3 length equals 13 residues. J gave up 6 bases and V 5 bases, and 7 bases lay outside the gene matches. CDR3 in DNA: TGTGCCAGCAGCGGGACTACGACGGGCGAGCAGTACTTC. This gives the protein CASSGTTTGEQYF.

The chain uses TRBV20-1 and TRBJ2-3, with 9 nucleotides matching TRBD2. This CDR3 spans 15 amino acids. CDR1 and CDR2 (germline): DFQATT, SNEGSKA (reference sequence). With 4 bases clipped from V and 1 base from J, the junction kept 6 bases outside the gene matches. The CDR3 reads CSATLREGGTDTQYF. CDR3 nucleotides: TGCAGTGCTACCCTGCGGGAGGGTGGCACAGATACGCAGTATTTT.

This clonotype was counted a few times. The chain joins TRBV5-1 to TRBJ2-5, with 13 bases that match TRBD2. V gave up 4 bases and J gave up 1 base; unmatched junction bases: 4. From germline, CDR1 is SGHRS and CDR2 YFSETQ. The CDR3 covers 16 residues. The CDR3 sequence: CASSAGLAGAQETQYF. The CDR3 DNA reads as TGCGCCAGCAGCGCAGGACTAGCGGGAGCCCAAGAGACCCAGTACTTC.

J is TRBJ1-2 and V is TRBV6-6; D perhaps matches TRBD1 (5 bases). The CDR3 runs 15 residues. Looked up from germline, CDR1 is MNHNY and CDR2 is SVGAGI (reference sequence). The germline V and J ends were trimmed by 2 bases and 8 bases, with 18 bases remaining between them. This CDR3 is CASSYTGLISTGYTF. Here the CDR3 DNA reads TGTGCCAGCAGTTACACGGGACTCATCTCGACCGGCTACACCTTC.